Listed here are 31 T cell receptor beta chains from one sample, sequenced in a study of T cells after yellow fever vaccination. TCRdb re-analysed the 5' RACE reads in MiXCR, keeping a single row per CDR3 protein. Of hundreds of thousands of distinct CDR3 sequences in the sample, about 17% were seen once. This sample comprised PBMCs, obtained around 5 days after the first yellow fever vaccination. These receptors were obtained from a man between 18 and 29 years old who received the YFV17D yellow fever vaccine.

The chain uses TRBV6-1 and TRBJ2-7; D possibly corresponds to TRBD2 (5 bases). Trimming removed 6 bases from V and 4 bases from J, with 13 bases in between. This CDR3 spans 13 amino acids. CDR1 and CDR2 (germline): MNHNS, SASEGT. The CDR3 sequence: CASSPMGGYEQYF. The CDR3 nucleotides read TGTGCCAGCAGCCCTATGGGCGGGTACGAGCAGTACTTC.

As regards this clonotype: One end of the junction fails to match germline, which may point to a read error. V is TRBV12-3 or TRBV12-4 and J is TRBJ2-6, with D maybe TRBD1 (5 bases). The CDR3 covers 15 residues. The CDR3 spells CASSSPGSGADVLTF. The CDR3 nucleotides are TGTGCCAGCAGTTCCCCGGGCTCTGGGGCCGACGTCCTGACTTTC.

Only a few counts were recorded for this clonotype. The J gene is TRBJ1-6, the V gene TRBV19, with unresolved D. The CDR3 length is 16 residues. Germline assignment: CDR1 LNHDA and CDR2 SQIVND (reference sequence). The V and J ends lost 3 bases and 3 bases respectively, with 12 bases between them. The CDR3 nucleotides read TGTGCCAGTAGTATCGGGTTGGGGTTCTATAATTCACCCCTCCACTTT. It encodes CASSIGLGFYNSPLHF.

The rearrangement uses TRBV4-1 and TRBJ2-3, with D possibly being TRBD1 (6 bases). With 2 bases removed from V and 3 bases from J, the gap between germline ends came to 12 bases. The germline CDR1 and CDR2 sequences are MGHRA and YSYEKL. CDR3 length: 15 residues. The CDR3 spells CASSQTGRGTDTQYF. The CDR3 DNA reads TGCGCCAGCAGCCAAACAGGGAGAGGGACAGATACGCAGTATTTT.

This clonotype has ten or more counts. The chain joins TRBV12-3 or TRBV12-4 to TRBJ1-5; D remains ambiguous. V lost 3 bases, J lost 7 bases, and 4 bases lay in between. This CDR3 contains 11 residues. CDR3 sequence: CASSLGQPQHF. In DNA, the CDR3 is TGTGCCAGCAGTTTGGGCCAGCCCCAGCATTTT.

There are a few counts of this clonotype. As DNA, the CDR3 is TGTGCCAGCAGCTCGACACACTACAATGAGCAGTTCTTC. It translates to CASSSTHYNEQFF. V usage is TRBV7-2 and J usage is TRBJ2-1; no firm D call. This CDR3 spans 13 amino acids. V was shortened by 4 bases and J by 3 bases, with 7 bases between the two germline ends. Germline V gene sequence: CDR1 SGHTA, CDR2 FQGNSA.

This clonotype was counted only a few times. This chain connects TRBV9 to TRBJ2-4; D is possibly TRBD1 (5 bases). The CDR3 has 14 residues. V lost 2 bases to trimming and J lost 5 bases, with 11 bases between them. Germline CDR1 and CDR2: SGDLS and YYNGEE. The CDR3 region is CASSVTDAQNIQYF. The CDR3 DNA reads TGTGCCAGCAGCGTGACAGATGCCCAAAACATTCAGTACTTC.

This clonotype was seen more than once but under ten times. The chain links TRBV7-9 to TRBJ2-7, with 7 positions matching TRBD2. Germline V gene data show CDR1 as SEHNR and CDR2 as FQNEAQ (reference sequence). The CDR3 runs to 14 residues. The ends lost 7 bases at V and 2 bases at J; junction bases unmatched: 8. The CDR3 DNA reads TGTGCCAGCAACCTAGCGGAGTCCCCCTACGAGCAGTACTTC. It is translated as CASNLAESPYEQYF.

This clonotype was detected many times. CDR3 residues: CSARSRVTGELFF. For the CDR3, the DNA is TGCAGTGCTAGATCAAGGGTAACCGGGGAGCTGTTTTTT. The chain carries TRBV20-1 and TRBJ2-2; no reliable D call. Germline-derived CDR1 and CDR2 are DFQATT and SNEGSKA (reference sequence). With 2 bases removed from V and 5 bases from J, the gap between germline ends came to 9 bases. The CDR3 spans 13 residues.

This clonotype was seen more than once but under ten times. The V gene is TRBV19, the J gene TRBJ2-7, with 8 bases that match TRBD1. The CDR3 is 13 amino acids. Germline V lookup: CDR1 LNHDA, CDR2 SQIVND (reference sequence). V dropped 6 bases and J dropped 6; count of bases not matched to a gene: 7. The CDR3 nucleotides read TGTGCCAGTAGCAGGGGGCTGGATGTCGAGCAGTACTTC. This sequence encodes CASSRGLDVEQYF.

This clonotype was seen a handful of times. This chain links TRBV7-6 with TRBJ2-5; no firm D call. V was pared by 2 bases and J by 2 bases, with 12 bases between. This CDR3 contains 15 residues. Germline values: CDR1 SGHVS, CDR2 FNYEAQ. The CDR3 region has the DNA TGTGCCAGCAGCTTAAGGATCGTGGGTCAAGAGACCCAGTACTTC. Translated, it gives CASSLRIVGQETQYF.

The chain carries TRBV19 and TRBJ1-4, with D possibly matching TRBD1 (5 bases). Per germline, CDR1 LNHDA and CDR2 SQIVND (reference sequence). V gave up 3 bases and J gave up 10 bases, with 15 bases separating them. The CDR3 runs 14 residues. For the CDR3, the DNA is TGTGCCAGTAGTATGAACGCCGGGGGTGGAAAACTGTTTTTT. This encodes CASSMNAGGGKLFF.

The CDR3 DNA is TGTGCCAGCAGTTCTAAGGTCGGGGAGCTGTTTTTT. Translated: CASSSKVGELFF. This chain links TRBV12-3 or TRBV12-4 with TRBJ2-2; D ambiguous. Trimming shortened V by 4 bases and J by 7 bases, and 7 bases separated the two germline ends. This CDR3 comprises 12 residues.

This clonotype was detected a few times. The V call is TRBV5-6, the J call TRBJ2-1, with D maybe TRBD2 (6 bases). The CDR3 is 15 residues long. V dropped 5 bases and J dropped 11 bases, with 23 bases sitting between them. Germline values: CDR1 SGHDT, CDR2 YYEEEE. This CDR3 reads CASSVRDFLPGQQFF. CDR3 DNA: TGTGCCAGCAGTGTCCGGGACTTCCTCCCCGGCCAGCAGTTCTTC. Drawing the rest from reference TRBV5-6 and TRBJ2-1, the complete variable domain is DAGVTQSPTHLIKTRGQQVTLRCSPKSGHDTVSWYQQALGQGPQFIFQYYEEEERQRGNFPDRFSGHQFPNYSSELNVNALLLGDSALYLCASSVRDFLPGQQFFGPGTRLTVL.

This clonotype was observed a handful of times. This chain connects TRBV28 to TRBJ2-7, with TRBD2 matching over 9 bases. V lost 6 bases, J lost 0 bases, and 6 bases stayed unmatched. CDR3 size: 15 residues. Germline lookup yields CDR1 MDHEN and CDR2 SYDVKM. CDR3: CASREAGGDSYEQYF. In nucleotides, the CDR3 is TGTGCCAGCAGGGAAGCGGGGGGCGACTCCTACGAGCAGTACTTC.

This clonotype showed up many times. The CDR3 region has the DNA TGCGCCAGCAGCCAAGATCAGGGTAGGGATTCACCCCTCCACTTT. Its protein is CASSQDQGRDSPLHF. V usage is TRBV4-3 and J usage is TRBJ1-6, with TRBD1 as a possible D gene (5 bases). The germline V gene has CDR1 LGHNA and CDR2 YSLEER. This CDR3 is built from 15 residues. Trimming took off 0 bases at V and 8 bases at J, with 11 bases between the two ends.

This clonotype was seen repeatedly, ten times or more. The chain joins TRBV14 to TRBJ2-4; 8 positions agree with TRBD1. V dropped 2 bases and J dropped 8; count of bases not matched to a gene: 8. This CDR3 is built from 15 residues. Per the germline V gene, CDR1 is SGHDN and CDR2 is FVKESK. The CDR3 DNA follows: TGTGCCAGCAGCCAACTTACAGGGGGGTCGGACATTCAGTACTTC. This translates into CASSQLTGGSDIQYF. The full variable domain, in which reference TRBV14 and TRBJ2-4 provide the parts outside the CDR3, is EAGVTQFPSHSVIEKGQTVTLRCDPISGHDNLYWYRRVMGKEIKFLLHFVKESKQDESGMPNNRFLAERTGGTYSTLKVQPAELEDSGVYFCASSQLTGGSDIQYFGAGTRLSVL.

The chain combines TRBV5-8 with TRBJ1-1, with D possibly matching TRBD1 (5 bases). Per the germline V gene, CDR1 is SGHTS and CDR2 is YDEGEE. The ends were cut back, 0 bases at V and 4 bases at J, with 16 bases in the middle. This CDR3 comprises 16 residues. The CDR3 nucleotides read TGTGCCAGCAGCTTGGTAGGGGCCCCGATGGGCACTGAAGCTTTCTTT. This sequence encodes CASSLVGAPMGTEAFF.

This clonotype showed up just a few times. The CDR3 DNA follows: TGTGCCAGCAGGAACGGGTACGAGCAGTACTTC. Its protein product is CASRNGYEQYF. This chain links TRBV6-2 or TRBV6-3 with TRBJ2-7; D not certain. The CDR3 loop spans 11 amino acids. V was pared by 6 bases and J by 4 bases, with 7 bases between. Germline-derived CDR1 and CDR2 are MNHEY and SVGEGT.

This clonotype was recorded a few times. V usage is TRBV6-5 and J usage is TRBJ2-5, with a tentative D call TRBD1 (6 bases). The ends were cut back, 4 bases at V and 5 bases at J, with 20 bases in the middle. CDR1 MNHEY and CDR2 SVGAGI come from the germline V gene. The CDR3 is made up of 16 amino acids. The DNA of the CDR3 is TGTGCCAGCAGTTTAGGGCGGACAGAGATGGGGGAGACCCAGTACTTC. It specifies CASSLGRTEMGETQYF.

V is TRBV6-1 and J is TRBJ1-5; D unresolved. Trimming left V 5 bases short and J 9 bases short, with 14 bases between. CDR1 and CDR2 (germline): MNHNS, SASEGT. The length of the CDR3 is 13 residues. Here the CDR3 DNA reads TGTGCCAGCAGTAAACGGTTATTAGCGCCCCAGCATTTT. It is translated as CASSKRLLAPQHF.

The CDR3 sequence: CASSLNGGYTGELFF. The CDR3 coding sequence is TGCGCCAGCAGCTTAAACGGGGGATACACCGGGGAGCTGTTTTTT. This chain uses TRBV5-1 with TRBJ2-2, with a possible D match to TRBD2 (6 bases). The CDR3 is 15 amino acids. Looked up from germline, CDR1 is SGHRS and CDR2 is YFSETQ. V was clipped by 2 bases and J by 3 bases, with 11 bases between them.

This clonotype was observed a handful of times. The CDR3 here is CASNEANTGELFF. CDR3 sequence (DNA): TGTGCCAGCAACGAGGCGAACACCGGGGAGCTGTTTTTT. The rearrangement uses TRBV6-6 and TRBJ2-2; D is unclear. This CDR3 spans 13 amino acids. The V end lost 7 bases, the J end lost 0 bases, and 6 bases lay between the germline ends. The germline V gene has CDR1 MNHNY and CDR2 SVGAGI (reference sequence).

This clonotype was seen a few times. The genes are TRBV7-8 and TRBJ2-1; D assignment may be TRBD1 or TRBD2 (6 bases each). Between the trimmed V and J ends, which lost 2 bases and 8 bases, there was a span of 19 bases. The CDR3 is 16 amino acids. Per the germline V gene, CDR1 is SGHVS and CDR2 is FQNEAQ. The CDR3 loop reads CASSLSGGASNHEQFF. CDR3 sequence (DNA): TGTGCCAGCAGCTTATCCGGGGGCGCAAGTAACCATGAGCAGTTCTTC.

This clonotype was seen only a few times. This chain connects TRBV7-2 to TRBJ2-1; no firm D call. CDR3 length: 14 amino acids. Trimming removed 10 bases from V and 0 bases from J, with 13 bases in between. CDR1 is SGHTA and CDR2 is FQGNSA in the germline V gene. DNA for the CDR3: TGTGCCACTACAAGCCCTAACTCCTACAATGAGCAGTTCTTC. Translated: CATTSPNSYNEQFF.

The rearrangement links TRBV27 to TRBJ1-2; 8 bases agree with TRBD1. V gave up 5 bases and J gave up 7 bases; unmatched junction bases: 6. The CDR3 is 13 residues long. The germline gives CDR1 MNHEY, CDR2 SMNVEV (reference sequence). CDR3 sequence reads: CASSHGQGLGYTF. CDR3 in DNA: TGTGCCAGCAGTCACGGACAGGGCCTTGGCTACACCTTC.

V gene TRBV7-3 combines with J gene TRBJ1-6; TRBD1 matches at 7 bases. V shed 4 bases and J 7 bases; nucleotides not matched to a gene: 7. This CDR3 has 15 amino acids. Germline loops: CDR1 SGHTA, CDR2 FQGTGA. As DNA, the CDR3 is TGTGCCAGCAGCTATTCACAGGGACAGAATTCACCCCTCCACTTT. This gives the protein CASSYSQGQNSPLHF.

This clonotype was recorded at least ten times. This chain uses TRBV12-3 or TRBV12-4 with TRBJ2-2; possible D gene TRBD2, 6 bases. Trimming removed 6 bases from V and 5 bases from J, with 19 bases in between. CDR3 length: 16 residues. The CDR3 loop is CASRTPGGPRTGELFF. The CDR3 nucleotides are TGTGCCAGCAGGACCCCCGGGGGACCCAGGACCGGGGAGCTGTTTTTT.

The chain carries TRBV7-4 and TRBJ2-7; possible D gene TRBD1, 5 bases. Germline CDR1 is SGHVT and CDR2 is SQSDAQ. The CDR3 runs 16 residues. The ends were cut back, 3 bases at V and 4 bases at J, with 19 bases in the middle. The CDR3 region has the DNA TGTGCCAGCAGCTTCAACAGGTGCCCCCCTGGGTACGAGCAGTACGTC. As protein: CASSFNRCPPGYEQYV.

The sample holds many counts of this clonotype. The V and J genes are TRBV20-1 and TRBJ1-5, with D maybe TRBD1 (6 bases). The V end was cut by 3 bases, the J end by 5 bases, with 14 bases between. Germline V gives CDR1 DFQATT, CDR2 SNEGSKA (reference sequence). The CDR3 contains 14 residues. CDR3 DNA: TGCAGTGCTAGTGCAGGGGATAGGTATCAGCCCCAGCATTTT. It encodes CSASAGDRYQPQHF.

This clonotype appeared a few times. This chain joins TRBV29-1 and TRBJ2-3; 8 bases align to TRBD2. The CDR3 loop spans 15 amino acids. Germline V lookup: CDR1 SQVTM, CDR2 ANQGSEA. V trimming: 2 bases; J trimming: 3 bases; junction bases outside the gene matches: 7. The CDR3 DNA reads as TGCAGCGTTGAATTTAGCGGGGATCAGACAGATACGCAGTATTTT. Protein: CSVEFSGDQTDTQYF.